The entry that follows covers one T cell receptor beta chain sequence. A second PCR, run for roughly 7 to 12 cycles, used a sample-barcoded 5' primer plus a J-beta primer mix. TCRdb re-analysed the 5' RACE reads in MiXCR, keeping a single row per CDR3 protein. Seen here are fewer than 1.5 million distinct CDR3 sequences, approximately 38% observed once, and the top ten hold roughly 7.7%. The CDR3 is made up of 16 amino acids. Germline CDR1 SEHNR, CDR2 FQNEAQ (reference sequence). The sample originates from a study of blood T cells in healthy people across ages. The clonotype comes from a young woman in good health. Sequencing used blood. The chain uses TRBV7-9 and TRBJ2-5, with TRBD1 matching 9 bases. The tail of the sequence fits TRBJ2-7 better, so the J call may be wrong. CDR3 in amino acids: CASSLGRGTGIYEQYF. In DNA form, the CDR3 reads TGTGCCAGCAGCTTAGGGCGCGGGACAGGGATTTACGAGCAGTACTTC.